This TCR beta chain was sequenced for a study of blood T cell repertoires in COVID-19. On the study more broadly: Acute and convalescent COVID-19 samples came from the United States, Italy and Spain. Nucleic acid was either cDNA or gDNA, and it came from T cells, B-cell-depleted T cells, or PBMCs.

Per the study methods: By means of reference gene primer amplification, nucleated cell counts were estimated. Produced via immunoSEQ multiplex PCR; TCRdb's table is partial and in-frame only. V and J calls and clone size are as listed in that table; D and trimming were resolved from the DNA. The table includes fewer than 600,000 clones, approximately 87% detected once. Cohort assignment relied on participant-reported clinical history. With 0 bases removed from V and 4 bases from J, the gap between germline ends came to 13 bases. The CDR3 contains 15 residues. CDR1 is MNHEY, CDR2 SVGAGI, per germline. Input material: PBMCs or T cells enriched from blood (not recorded which). The J gene is TRBJ2-7, the V gene TRBV6-5, with a weak D call TRBD1 (6 bases). The sequence derives from a woman in her 40s who had recovered from COVID-19. The CDR3 nucleotides read TGTGCCAGCAGTTACTCTGCAGGGGTTTATTACGAGCAGTACTTC. This sequence encodes CASSYSAGVYYEQYF.